The 20 T cell receptor beta chains reported below all come from one sample, sequenced in a study of human T cells and chemical hapten exposure. Time point here: pre-sensitization, week 0. This sample's treatment: therapeutic diphenylcyclopropenone sensitization with weekly scalp DPC. TCRdb re-analysed the RACE reads in MiXCR, keeping a single row per CDR3 protein. The data show under 300,000 distinct CDR3 sequences, 7% to 10% seen once. The starting material was whole blood, obtained in connection with sensitization to the hapten diphenylcyclopropenone (DPC). These receptors originate from a woman in her forties with alopecia areata. Some clones in this sample may be carry-over from other donors' samples.

This chain connects TRBV4-2 to TRBJ2-1; TRBD2 aligns across 10 bases. The CDR3 consists of 17 residues. V lost 1 base, J lost 9 bases, and 12 bases stayed unmatched. Germline V gene sequence: CDR1 LGHNA, CDR2 YNFKEQ. CDR3 sequence: CASSQGVASGSSGEQFF. The CDR3, as DNA: TGTGCCAGCAGCCAAGGGGTGGCTAGCGGGAGTTCAGGTGAGCAGTTCTTC.

The V and J genes are TRBV10-3 and TRBJ1-2, with D possibly TRBD1 on 5 matching bases. V dropped 10 bases and J dropped 3 bases, with 18 bases sitting between them. CDR3 length: 14 residues. Germline V gene data show CDR1 as ENHRY and CDR2 as SYGVKD. CDR3 coding DNA: TGTGCCACCTGTAGCAGGGCGGTCGACTATGGCTACACCTTC. Its protein product is CATCSRAVDYGYTF.

The chain couples TRBV28 to TRBJ2-7; D is possibly TRBD1 (5 bases). V dropped 5 bases and J dropped 6 bases, with 8 bases sitting between them. Germline loops: CDR1 MDHEN, CDR2 SYDVKM. The CDR3 sequence is 11 residues long. CDR3 sequence: CASSRGSEQYF. CDR3 nucleotide sequence: TGTGCCAGCAGTAGGGGATCCGAGCAGTACTTC.

This clonotype was found a few times. The chain couples TRBV29-1 to TRBJ2-1; 8 nucleotides match TRBD2. From germline, CDR1 is SQVTM and CDR2 ANQGSEA. J gave up 9 bases and V 1 base, and 8 bases lay outside the gene matches. CDR3 length: 14 residues. The CDR3: CSVEARLAKAEQFF. The CDR3 region has the DNA TGCAGCGTTGAAGCGAGACTAGCGAAGGCTGAGCAGTTCTTC.

The genes are TRBV28 and TRBJ2-1, with 8 positions matching TRBD1. With 6 bases clipped from V and 9 bases from J, the junction kept 10 bases outside the gene matches. Germline-derived CDR1 and CDR2 are MDHEN and SYDVKM. The CDR3 runs to 14 residues. The CDR3 loop reads CASSLLTGVSEQFF. CDR3 DNA: TGTGCCAGCAGCTTGTTGACAGGGGTGAGTGAGCAGTTCTTC.

This clonotype was seen many times. The chain couples TRBV12-3 or TRBV12-4 to TRBJ2-4; TRBD2 agrees at 11 bases. V shed 10 bases and J 7 bases; nucleotides not matched to a gene: 6. The CDR3 is made up of 13 amino acids. In DNA, the CDR3 is TGTGCCAACGGACTAGCGGGTGTGAACATTCAGTACTTC. Residues: CANGLAGVNIQYF.

This clonotype was counted only a few times. The chain employs TRBV10-3 and TRBJ2-1; D gene ambiguous. This CDR3 is 13 amino acids long. The germline V and J ends were trimmed by 8 bases and 8 bases, with 16 bases remaining between them. Germline V gene sequence: CDR1 ENHRY, CDR2 SYGVKD. The chain's CDR3 is CAIGDSPLDEQFF. CDR3 nucleotides: TGTGCCATCGGCGACTCCCCCCTCGATGAGCAGTTCTTC.

This clonotype was found many times. This rearrangement joins TRBV28 to TRBJ1-2, with D unclear. V was pared by 1 base and J by 7 bases, with 7 bases between. The CDR3 consists of 12 residues. The germline V gene has CDR1 MDHEN and CDR2 SYDVKM. The CDR3 here is CASSLSGFGYTF. The CDR3 DNA sequence: TGTGCCAGCAGTTTATCGGGATTTGGCTACACCTTC.

Ten or more counts support this clonotype. The rearrangement links TRBV6-1 to TRBJ2-6; D possibly corresponds to TRBD1 (6 bases). V lost 11 bases to trimming and J lost 0 bases, with 14 bases between them. Germline CDR1 MNHNS, CDR2 SASEGT. This CDR3 is built from 15 residues. CDR3 residues: CAADSQFSGANVLTF. In DNA form, the CDR3 reads TGTGCCGCGGACAGTCAGTTCTCTGGGGCCAACGTCCTGACTTTC.

The rearrangement joins TRBV7-2 to TRBJ2-3; possible D gene TRBD2, 6 bases. V shed 5 bases and J shed 0 bases, with 12 bases lying between them. CDR1 and CDR2 (germline): SGHTA, FQGNSA. The CDR3 has 15 residues. CDR3 residues: CASSNLAPSTDTQYF. Written as DNA, the CDR3 is TGTGCCAGCAGCAATCTAGCGCCGAGCACAGATACGCAGTATTTT.

CDR3: CASNLAGEGYEQYF. In DNA, the CDR3 is TGTGCCAGCAACCTAGCGGGAGAGGGGTACGAGCAGTACTTC. The chain combines TRBV6-2 or TRBV6-3 with TRBJ2-7; 10 positions agree with TRBD2. The length of the CDR3 is 14 residues. The V segment lost 7 bases and the J segment 4 bases; nucleotides outside the gene matches: 7. Germline V gene lookup returns CDR1 MNHEY and CDR2 SVGEGT.

The rearrangement joins TRBV14 to TRBJ1-2, with D possibly being TRBD1 (5 bases). The ends were cut back, 2 bases at V and 8 bases at J, with 15 bases in the middle. The CDR3 extends over 14 amino acids. The germline CDR1 and CDR2 sequences are SGHDN and FVKESK. CDR3 loop: CASSQIRGSKGYTF. CDR3 DNA: TGTGCCAGCAGCCAAATAAGGGGTTCTAAGGGCTACACCTTC.

At least ten counts were recorded for this clonotype. The V and J genes are TRBV29-1 and TRBJ1-4; D remains unclear. V dropped 4 bases and J dropped 1 base, with 13 bases sitting between them. CDR1 is SQVTM, CDR2 ANQGSEA, per germline. The CDR3 totals 15 residues. Here the CDR3 DNA reads TGCAGCGTTGGGTACACGACTGGAACTAATGAAAAACTGTTTTTT. Translation: CSVGYTTGTNEKLFF.

This clonotype was recorded many times. V usage is TRBV5-4 and J usage is TRBJ2-2; TRBD1 matches at 9 bases. Germline CDR1 SGHNT, CDR2 YYREEE (reference sequence). The CDR3 loop spans 15 amino acids. V gave up 7 bases and J gave up 0 bases; unmatched junction bases: 4. The CDR3 DNA reads as TGTGCCAGCGGGACAGGGTTCGCGAACACCGGGGAGCTGTTTTTT. Translating it yields CASGTGFANTGELFF.

At least ten counts were recorded for this clonotype. This sequence joins TRBV12-3 or TRBV12-4 and TRBJ1-4; D is unclear. The CDR3 totals 14 residues. Trimming took 3 bases from V and 0 from J, leaving 5 bases between them. The CDR3 DNA sequence: TGTGCCAGCAGTTTCAGCTCAACTAATGAAAAACTGTTTTTT. Amino acids: CASSFSSTNEKLFF.

This clonotype was counted between two and nine times. The chain links TRBV11-2 to TRBJ2-7; TRBD1 agrees at 7 bases. This CDR3 contains 15 residues. Germline CDR1 is SGHAT and CDR2 is FQNNGV. J gave up 2 bases and V 5 bases, and 9 bases lay outside the gene matches. For the CDR3, the DNA is TGTGCCAGCAGCAAGACAGGGAAGGTGACCTACGAGCAGTACTTC. This codes for CASSKTGKVTYEQYF.

The chain links TRBV6-1 to TRBJ2-6; unclear D gene. CDR1 and CDR2 (germline): MNHNS, SASEGT. The CDR3 totals 17 residues. Trimming took off 3 bases at V and 0 bases at J, with 12 bases between the two ends. The CDR3: CASSDKRRISGANVLTF. In nucleotides, the CDR3 is TGTGCCAGCAGTGATAAACGACGGATCTCTGGGGCCAACGTCCTGACTTTC.

The sample holds a few counts of this clonotype. The chain uses TRBV5-1 and TRBJ2-7; the D gene is possibly TRBD1 (6 bases). Germline lookup yields CDR1 SGHRS and CDR2 YFSETQ. The CDR3 consists of 13 residues. The V and J ends lost 4 bases and 2 bases respectively, with 10 bases between them. The CDR3 DNA follows: TGCGCCAGCAGCGTGACAGGAACCTACGAGCAGTACTTC. It is translated as CASSVTGTYEQYF.

This clonotype occurred many times. The V and J genes are TRBV20-1 and TRBJ1-5, with 9 bases aligning to TRBD1. V dropped 5 bases and J dropped 2; count of bases not matched to a gene: 7. The CDR3 extends over 15 amino acids. Germline values: CDR1 DFQATT, CDR2 SNEGSKA (reference sequence). CDR3 DNA: TGCAGTGCTCCGGACAGGGGTTCGGGCAATCAGCCCCAGCATTTT. Its protein is CSAPDRGSGNQPQHF.

This chain links TRBV7-2 with TRBJ2-5; 10 bases match TRBD2. The CDR3 spans 17 residues. The V gene end was trimmed by 0 bases and the J gene end by 5 bases; junction bases not matched to a gene: 9. Germline CDR1 SGHTA, CDR2 FQGNSA. CDR3 in amino acids: CASSLALGLAARETQYF. Here the CDR3 DNA reads TGTGCCAGCAGCTTAGCGCTAGGACTAGCGGCCCGGGAGACCCAGTACTTC.